A single sample is the source of the 23 T cell receptor beta chains below, sequenced in a study of monozygotic twins with inflammatory bowel disease. TCRdb re-called the 5' RACE reads, yielding one record per CDR3 amino acid sequence without DNA. The sample data list about 160,000 distinct CDR3 sequences. Material: blood. The receptors originated from a human donor with ulcerative colitis or Crohn's disease, or a healthy co-twin of an affected twin (not recorded which).

The chain combines TRBV5-1 with TRBJ2-7; TCRdb names TRBD1, which stays unverified in the absence of DNA. Looked up from germline, CDR1 is SGHRS and CDR2 is YFSETQ. This CDR3 spans 15 amino acids. This CDR3 is CASSLAMGGPVEQYF.

The rearrangement joins TRBV19 to TRBJ2-7; TCRdb's D call of TRBD2 is untestable without DNA. This CDR3 is built from 13 residues. Germline CDR1 reads LNHDA; CDR2 reads SQIVND (reference sequence). CDR3 protein: CASSPPGPYEQYF.

The rearrangement uses TRBV4-1 and TRBJ2-7; absent DNA, TCRdb's TRBD2 call cannot be checked. The CDR3 contains 15 residues. CDR1 MGHRA and CDR2 YSYEKL come from the germline V gene. CDR3 loop: CASSRTGLAGGEQYF.

V usage is TRBV4-2 and J usage is TRBJ2-5. From germline, CDR1 is LGHNA and CDR2 YNFKEQ. The CDR3 totals 15 residues. CDR3 sequence: CASSQASGYQETQYF.

The chain couples TRBV27 to TRBJ2-7; TCRdb gives TRBD2 as the D gene, but with no DNA this cannot be confirmed. This CDR3 is built from 15 residues. The germline V gene has CDR1 MNHEY and CDR2 SMNVEV (reference sequence). CDR3: CASRPPALLSYEQYF.

V usage is TRBV4-2 and J usage is TRBJ2-1; as DNA is missing, the TRBD2 call by TCRdb cannot be tested. This CDR3 comprises 14 residues. The germline V gene has CDR1 LGHNA and CDR2 YNFKEQ. CDR3 in amino acids: CASRAGGTTNEQFF.

The rearrangement uses TRBV4-1 and TRBJ2-7; as DNA is missing, the TRBD2 call by TCRdb cannot be tested. This CDR3 spans 16 amino acids. CDR1 is MGHRA and CDR2 is YSYEKL in the germline V gene. CDR3 residues: CASTGTSGSPFYEQYF.

The chain uses TRBV7-3 and TRBJ2-3; TCRdb selects TRBD2, and the lack of DNA leaves this call unchecked. The CDR3 loop spans 17 amino acids. Germline V lookup: CDR1 SGHTA, CDR2 FQGTGA. The CDR3: CASSLNPSGLTWGTQYF.

The chain combines TRBV7-9 with TRBJ2-2; TCRdb proposes TRBD1, but this gene call is untestable without DNA. Germline lookup yields CDR1 SEHNR and CDR2 FQNEAQ (reference sequence). The CDR3 totals 14 residues. CDR3: CAMGGAVNTGELFF.

The V and J genes are TRBV2 and TRBJ2-5; no DNA is available, so the TRBD2 call from TCRdb remains unchecked. The germline CDR1 and CDR2 sequences are SNHLY and FYNNEI. The CDR3 spans 16 residues. The CDR3 here is CASSGPTSGSLETQYF.

V and J are TRBV5-4 and TRBJ1-3; as DNA is missing, the TRBD1 call by TCRdb cannot be tested. The CDR3 runs to 14 residues. CDR1 and CDR2 (germline): SGHNT, YYREEE (reference sequence). The CDR3: CASSLETGGNTIYF. Complete variable domain (other parts from reference TRBV5-4 and TRBJ1-3): ETGVTQSPTHLIKTRGQQVTLRCSSQSGHNTVSWYQQALGQGPQFIFQYYREEENGRGNFPPRFSGLQFPNYSSELNVNALELDDSALYLCASSLETGGNTIYFGEGSWLTVV.

The J gene is TRBJ1-2, the V gene TRBV7-2. CDR1 SGHTA and CDR2 FQGNSA come from the germline V gene. The CDR3 has 17 amino acids. CDR3 region: CASSGPRSYSLTNGYTF.

The rearrangement links TRBV7-3 to TRBJ1-1; TCRdb proposes TRBD1, but this gene call is untestable without DNA. This CDR3 has 14 amino acids. Germline loops: CDR1 SGHTA, CDR2 FQGTGA. The CDR3 sequence: CASSPTGPNTEAFF.

The V call is TRBV5-4, the J call TRBJ1-5. Germline values: CDR1 SGHNT, CDR2 YYREEE (reference sequence). The CDR3 spans 15 residues. The chain's CDR3 is CASSLGGDSNQPQHF.

This sequence joins TRBV3-1 and TRBJ1-1. The length of the CDR3 is 15 residues. Germline CDR1 LGHDT, CDR2 YNNKEL (reference sequence). Here the CDR3 reads CASSQGAVKSAEAFF.

The chain uses TRBV5-1 and TRBJ2-7. This CDR3 is built from 13 residues. CDR1 is SGHRS and CDR2 is YFSETQ in the germline V gene. This CDR3 is CASSPLRSYEQYF. Drawing the rest from reference TRBV5-1 and TRBJ2-7, the complete variable domain is KAGVTQTPRYLIKTRGQQVTLSCSPISGHRSVSWYQQTPGQGLQFLFEYFSETQRNKGNFPGRFSGRQFSNSRSEMNVSTLELGDSALYLCASSPLRSYEQYFGPGTRLTVT.

This chain joins TRBV5-1 and TRBJ2-1. Germline assignment: CDR1 SGHRS and CDR2 YFSETQ. There are 15 residues in the CDR3. The CDR3: CASSNDLHANDEQFF.

The chain couples TRBV19 to TRBJ1-5; TCRdb gives TRBD1 as the D gene, but with no DNA this cannot be confirmed. There are 15 residues in the CDR3. The V gene's germline CDR1 is LNHDA and CDR2 SQIVND (reference sequence). The CDR3 sequence: CASSMVQGFDQPQHF.

The CDR3 region is CASSAYRSYGYTF. The chain joins TRBV27 to TRBJ1-2. The CDR3 consists of 13 residues. In germline, CDR1 is MNHEY, CDR2 SMNVEV (reference sequence).

The chain recombines TRBV6-5 with TRBJ2-5; TCRdb's assignment of TRBD1 cannot be checked, as there is no DNA. The CDR3 extends over 14 amino acids. Germline V gives CDR1 MNHEY, CDR2 SVGAGI. The CDR3 loop is CASSYSTGQETQYF.

CDR3 sequence: CATSRDKGDTQYF. The chain carries TRBV15 and TRBJ2-3. This CDR3 has 13 amino acids. The germline gives CDR1 LNHNV, CDR2 YYDKDF (reference sequence).

V and J are TRBV20-1 and TRBJ1-5. Germline-derived CDR1 and CDR2 are DFQATT and SNEGSKA (reference sequence). The CDR3 covers 14 residues. This CDR3 reads CSARDSYSNQPQHF.

The J gene is TRBJ2-1, the V gene TRBV5-4. Germline V gene sequence: CDR1 SGHNT, CDR2 YYREEE (reference sequence). This CDR3 spans 13 amino acids. CDR3 in amino acids: CASSLSGYNEQFF.